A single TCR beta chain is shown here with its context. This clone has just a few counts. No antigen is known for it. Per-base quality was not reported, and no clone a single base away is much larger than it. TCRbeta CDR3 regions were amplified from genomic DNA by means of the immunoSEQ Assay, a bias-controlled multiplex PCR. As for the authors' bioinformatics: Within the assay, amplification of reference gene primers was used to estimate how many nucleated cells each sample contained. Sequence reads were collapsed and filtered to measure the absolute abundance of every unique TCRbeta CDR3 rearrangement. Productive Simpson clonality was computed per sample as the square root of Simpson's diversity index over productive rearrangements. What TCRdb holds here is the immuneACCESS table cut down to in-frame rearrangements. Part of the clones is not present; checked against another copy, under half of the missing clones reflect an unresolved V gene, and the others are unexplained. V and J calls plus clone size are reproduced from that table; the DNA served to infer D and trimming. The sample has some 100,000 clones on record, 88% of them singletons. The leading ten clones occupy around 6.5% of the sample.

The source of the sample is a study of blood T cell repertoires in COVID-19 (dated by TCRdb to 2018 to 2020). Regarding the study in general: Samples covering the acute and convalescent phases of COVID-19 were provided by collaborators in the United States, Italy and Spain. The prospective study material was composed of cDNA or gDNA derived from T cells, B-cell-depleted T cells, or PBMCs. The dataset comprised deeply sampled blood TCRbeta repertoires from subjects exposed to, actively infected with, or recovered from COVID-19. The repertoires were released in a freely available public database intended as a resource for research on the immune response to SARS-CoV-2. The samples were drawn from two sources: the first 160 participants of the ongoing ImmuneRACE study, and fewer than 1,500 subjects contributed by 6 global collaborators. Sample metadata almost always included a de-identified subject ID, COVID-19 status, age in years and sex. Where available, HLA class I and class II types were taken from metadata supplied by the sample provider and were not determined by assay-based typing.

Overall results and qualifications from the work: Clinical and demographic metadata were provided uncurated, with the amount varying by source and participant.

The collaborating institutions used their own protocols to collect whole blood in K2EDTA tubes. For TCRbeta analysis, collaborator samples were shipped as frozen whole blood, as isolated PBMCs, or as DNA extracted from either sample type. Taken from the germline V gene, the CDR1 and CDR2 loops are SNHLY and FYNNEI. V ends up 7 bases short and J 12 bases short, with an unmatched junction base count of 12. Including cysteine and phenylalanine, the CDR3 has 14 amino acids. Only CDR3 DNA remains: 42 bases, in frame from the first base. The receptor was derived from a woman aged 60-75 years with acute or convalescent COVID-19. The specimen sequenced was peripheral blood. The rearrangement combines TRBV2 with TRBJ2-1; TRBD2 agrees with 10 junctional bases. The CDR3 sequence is CASTPWLAGVGQFF. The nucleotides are TGTGCCAGCACCCCCTGGCTAGCGGGAGTGGGGCAGTTCTTC.